This TCR beta chain derives from a study of shared clonotypes between healthy human individuals. Samples underwent the assay at deep level. The assay was immunoSEQ multiplex PCR, and TCRdb's table has in-frame clones only and misses some. Among around 2,000,000 clones listed, 85% to 95% were seen once. The germline V and J ends were trimmed by 4 bases and 2 bases, with 13 bases remaining between them. Germline V gene lookup returns CDR1 PRHDT and CDR2 FYEKMQ (reference sequence). The CDR3 is 15 residues long. Sequenced: naive CD4+ T cells sorted from blood. The subset is: CD45RA+ positively selected. This TCR was recovered from a man younger than 35 in good health. The chain has TRBV13 and TRBJ2-3, with D perhaps being TRBD1 or TRBD2 (6 bases each). CDR3 nucleotide sequence: TGTGCCAGCAGCTCCTCCGGGGGCCACACAGATACGCAGTATTTT. As protein: CASSSSGGHTDTQYF.